This TCR beta chain was sequenced during a study of blood T cell repertoires in COVID-19. Study details: Sources were T cells, B-cell-depleted T cells, or PBMCs; the material itself was cDNA or gDNA.

This clone appeared a few times. The authors' processing: Estimated nucleated cell counts came from reference gene primer amplification. The data were produced by immunoSEQ multiplex PCR, yet TCRdb's version contains in-frame clones alone and is incomplete. The V and J calls and clone size were taken over from that table, and D and trimming were inferred from the DNA. The data show about 73,000 clones, with about 80% seen just once and 25% to 30% held by the top ten. Specimen: peripheral blood. The clonotype comes from a human donor in a cohort sampled during active COVID-19.

CDR3 amino acids: CASSPPPRGTEAFF. The CDR3, as DNA: TGTGCCAGCTCACCACCGCCCCGGGGTACTGAAGCTTTCTTT. The chain has TRBV18 and TRBJ1-1; no reliable D call. This CDR3 is 14 amino acids long. V dropped 0 bases and J dropped 5 bases, with 10 bases sitting between them. Germline values: CDR1 KGHSH, CDR2 LQKENI.